The source of this T cell receptor (beta chain) is a study of blood T cell repertoires in COVID-19. Those who participated ranged in age from roughly 18 to 90 years and resided in some 24 US areas. Assay: immunoSEQ multiplex PCR; the TCRdb copy retains only in-frame clones and omits some. The sample shows fewer than 500,000 clones, around 90% of them seen only once. Trimming cost V 4 bases and J 2 bases, with 18 bases left between them. CDR1 and CDR2 from the germline V gene are MGHRA and YSYEKL. The CDR3 runs 16 residues. The sequence came from a young woman who had recovered from COVID-19. The sample was PBMCs or T cells enriched from blood (not recorded which). The chain is built from TRBV4-1 and TRBJ2-7, with D perhaps TRBD2 (6 bases). CDR3 nucleotides: TGCGCCAGCAGCCCGGACTACAACTTCCCAACCTACGAGCAGTACTTC. Encoded protein: CASSPDYNFPTYEQYF.